This T cell receptor beta chain was sequenced for a study of control samples from healthy donors and cancer patients. TCRdb's copy holds only in-frame clones and misses some; the assay was immunoSEQ multiplex PCR. The data show some 20,000 clones, 85% seen once. The sequencing input was PBMCs. This clonotype was obtained from a man aged 60 to 75 with head and neck cancer.

CDR3 residues: CASSYIERQETQYF. Written as DNA, the CDR3 is TGTGCCAGCAGTTATATAGAGAGGCAAGAGACCCAGTACTTC. This sequence joins TRBV6-6 and TRBJ2-5; no definite D call. The CDR3 runs 14 residues. The V and J ends lost 3 bases and 2 bases respectively, with 10 bases between them. Germline V lookup: CDR1 MNHNY, CDR2 SVGAGI (reference sequence).